This T cell receptor beta chain comes out of a study of T cells in localized non-small cell lung cancer. The study's findings and limits: Compared with tumor, uninvolved adjacent lung displayed greater T cell clonality, ranking highest overall. The appearance of a median roughly 56 of the top 100 tumor clones was seen in adjacent lung. The tumor had only one region sequenced, so heterogeneity remains possible.

On this clone: The antigen is undetermined.

Lung adjacent to the tumor, free of atypia, was sampled at least 2 cm from its margin. This table comes from immunoSEQ multiplex PCR, and its TCRdb copy is limited to in-frame clones, with some not included. The data show about 2,400 clones, with 20% to 25% seen just once and 15% to 18% held by the top ten. V lost 3 bases, J lost 5 bases, and 16 bases lay in between. CDR3 length equals 14 residues. Germline values: CDR1 SQVTM, CDR2 ANQGSEA. The sequence was obtained from a man aged 35-75 years with stage I squamous cell lung carcinoma. Sequenced material: normal lung tissue next to the tumor, taken before any cancer treatment. The chain links TRBV29-1 to TRBJ1-1, with D maybe TRBD1 (5 bases). As DNA, the CDR3 is TGCAGCGTTGACTACCCAGGGAAGGGGACTGAAGCTTTCTTT. This codes for CSVDYPGKGTEAFF.